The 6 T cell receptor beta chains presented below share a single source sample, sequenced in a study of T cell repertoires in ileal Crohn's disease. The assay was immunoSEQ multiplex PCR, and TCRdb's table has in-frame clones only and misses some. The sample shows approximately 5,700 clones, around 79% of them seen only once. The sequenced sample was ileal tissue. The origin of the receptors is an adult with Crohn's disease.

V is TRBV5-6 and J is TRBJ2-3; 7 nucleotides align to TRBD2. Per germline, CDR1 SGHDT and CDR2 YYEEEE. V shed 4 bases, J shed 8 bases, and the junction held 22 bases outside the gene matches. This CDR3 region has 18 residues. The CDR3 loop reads CASSPDGGRGPAGVTQYF. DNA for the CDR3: TGTGCCAGCAGCCCGGATGGCGGGAGAGGCCCCGCAGGCGTTACGCAGTATTTT.

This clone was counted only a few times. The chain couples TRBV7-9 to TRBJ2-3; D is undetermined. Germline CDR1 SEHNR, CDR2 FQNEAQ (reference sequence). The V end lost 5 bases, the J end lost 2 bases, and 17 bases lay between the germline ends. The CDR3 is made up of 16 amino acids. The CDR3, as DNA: TGTGCCAGCAGCAATGCTGATCACTTTTACACAGATACGCAGTATTTT. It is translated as CASSNADHFYTDTQYF.

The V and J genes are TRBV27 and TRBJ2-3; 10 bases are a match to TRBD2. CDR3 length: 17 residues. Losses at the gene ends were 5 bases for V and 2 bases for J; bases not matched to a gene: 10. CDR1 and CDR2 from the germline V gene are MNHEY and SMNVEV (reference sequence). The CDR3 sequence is CASSEPLTSGSTDTQYF. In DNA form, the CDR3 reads TGTGCCAGCAGTGAACCTTTGACTAGCGGGTCCACAGATACGCAGTATTTT.

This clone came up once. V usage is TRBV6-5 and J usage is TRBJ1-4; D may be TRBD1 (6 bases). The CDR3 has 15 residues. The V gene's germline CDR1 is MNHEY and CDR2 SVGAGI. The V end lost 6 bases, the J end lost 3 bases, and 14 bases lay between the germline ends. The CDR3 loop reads CASSKDRTANEKLFF. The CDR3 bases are TGTGCCAGCAGCAAAGACAGGACGGCTAATGAAAAACTGTTTTTT.

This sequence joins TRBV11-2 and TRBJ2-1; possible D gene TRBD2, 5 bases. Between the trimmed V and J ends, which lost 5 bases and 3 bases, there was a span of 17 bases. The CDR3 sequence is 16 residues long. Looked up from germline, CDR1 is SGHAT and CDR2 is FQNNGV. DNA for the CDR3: TGTGCCAGCAGCCGCGGCGCGGGCCCTGTCTACAATGAGCAGTTCTTC. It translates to CASSRGAGPVYNEQFF.

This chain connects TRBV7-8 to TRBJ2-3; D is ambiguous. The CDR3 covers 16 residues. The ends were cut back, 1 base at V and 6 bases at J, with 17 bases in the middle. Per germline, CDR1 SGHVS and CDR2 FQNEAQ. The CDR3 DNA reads TGTGCCAGCAGCTTAGGTTTGGGCTCAACCCTGGATACGCAGTATTTT. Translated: CASSLGLGSTLDTQYF.